A selection of T cell receptor beta chains follows, all from one sample in a study of shared clonotypes between healthy human individuals. The data were produced by immunoSEQ multiplex PCR, yet TCRdb's version contains in-frame clones alone and is incomplete. The sample has 550,000 to 600,000 clones, roughly 72% seen once; the top ten hold around 12%. The specimen sequenced was PBMCs. The receptors stem from a woman in her forties in good health. Some clones in this sample may be carry-over from other donors' samples. Both conserved end residues are part of each CDR3. Each record gives: CDR3 length, clone size, D gene, V gene, J gene, CDR3 DNA, CDR3 protein. The D gene is left open where the match is weak. Clone size is given for some rows only: seen once, a few or many times, or a class if the clone is expanded.

cdr3_length: 16; clone_size: few; d_call: TRBD2; v_call: TRBV5-4; j_call: TRBJ2-3; cdr3_nt: TGTGCCAGCAGCACCGGACTAGCGGGAGGTACAGATACGCAGTATTTT; cdr3_aa: CASSTGLAGGTDTQYF
cdr3_length: 14; clone_size: .; d_call: TRBD1; v_call: TRBV5-1; j_call: TRBJ1-1; cdr3_nt: TGCGCCAGCAGATCCCAGGGGGCCGATGCTGAAGCTTTCTTT; cdr3_aa: CASRSQGADAEAFF
cdr3_length: 17; clone_size: .; d_call: TRBD2; v_call: TRBV5-1; j_call: TRBJ2-5; cdr3_nt: TGCGCCAGCAGCTTGGTGGTACTAGCGGGAGTTAAGGAGACCCAGTACTTC; cdr3_aa: CASSLVVLAGVKETQYF
cdr3_length: 20; clone_size: .; d_call: .; v_call: TRBV7-6; j_call: TRBJ2-5; cdr3_nt: TGTGCCAGCAGCTTAGCGCCTAGGGGTTGGCAGGGTAGGGTCCAAGAGACCCAGTACTTC; cdr3_aa: CASSLAPRGWQGRVQETQYF
cdr3_length: 16; clone_size: .; d_call: .; v_call: TRBV6-5; j_call: TRBJ2-5; cdr3_nt: TGTGCCAGCAGTTACCTCCGGGGAGGGGGTCGGGAGACCCAGTACTTC; cdr3_aa: CASSYLRGGGRETQYF
cdr3_length: 15; clone_size: many; d_call: TRBD2; v_call: TRBV5-1; j_call: TRBJ2-3; cdr3_nt: TGCGCCAGCAGCTTAGCGGGAGTTGTAGGAGATACGCAGTATTTT; cdr3_aa: CASSLAGVVGDTQYF
cdr3_length: 14; clone_size: .; d_call: TRBD2; v_call: TRBV9; j_call: TRBJ2-7; cdr3_nt: TGTGCCAGCAGCGAGGGACTAGCGGGCAACGAGCAGTACTTC; cdr3_aa: CASSEGLAGNEQYF
cdr3_length: 13; clone_size: few; d_call: TRBD1; v_call: TRBV7-2; j_call: TRBJ1-4; cdr3_nt: TGTGCCAGCAGGAGGGACAGGGGGGAAAAACTGTTTTTT; cdr3_aa: CASRRDRGEKLFF
cdr3_length: 15; clone_size: .; d_call: TRBD1; v_call: TRBV7-2; j_call: TRBJ1-5; cdr3_nt: TGTGCCAGCACTCAGGGACAGCAAGGAAATCAGCCCCAGCATTTT; cdr3_aa: CASTQGQQGNQPQHF
cdr3_length: 13; clone_size: .; d_call: TRBD2; v_call: TRBV10-3; j_call: TRBJ2-5; cdr3_nt: TGTGCCATCAGTGATTTAGCGGGTCATGAGCAGTACTTC; cdr3_aa: CAISDLAGHEQYF
cdr3_length: 14; clone_size: .; d_call: .; v_call: TRBV19; j_call: TRBJ2-7; cdr3_nt: TGTGCCAGTAGTATAGGTCCGGCCTCCTACGAGCAGTACTTC; cdr3_aa: CASSIGPASYEQYF
cdr3_length: 15; clone_size: .; d_call: .; v_call: TRBV4-3; j_call: TRBJ2-5; cdr3_nt: TGCGCCAGCAGCCAAGGCAGGGGGGTTACGGAGACCCAGTACTTC; cdr3_aa: CASSQGRGVTETQYF
cdr3_length: 16; clone_size: .; d_call: .; v_call: TRBV19; j_call: TRBJ2-2; cdr3_nt: TGTGCCAGTAGTAAAAGGACTCGACAAAACACCGGGGAGCTGTTTTTT; cdr3_aa: CASSKRTRQNTGELFF
cdr3_length: 13; clone_size: many; d_call: TRBD2; v_call: TRBV10-3; j_call: TRBJ2-3; cdr3_nt: TGTGCCAGCAATAGCGGGAAGGCAGATACGCAGTATTTT; cdr3_aa: CASNSGKADTQYF
cdr3_length: 14; clone_size: .; d_call: TRBD1; v_call: TRBV5-1; j_call: TRBJ1-2; cdr3_nt: TGCGCCAGCAGCCCTCGGGACAGGGTAGAGGGCTACACCTTC; cdr3_aa: CASSPRDRVEGYTF
cdr3_length: 15; clone_size: .; d_call: TRBD1; v_call: TRBV27; j_call: TRBJ1-5; cdr3_nt: TGTGCCAGCAAAATAAAGGGACAGGGATATCAGCCCCAGCATTTT; cdr3_aa: CASKIKGQGYQPQHF
cdr3_length: 15; clone_size: .; d_call: .; v_call: TRBV7-9; j_call: TRBJ2-2; cdr3_nt: TGTGCCAGCAGCTTAGTGGGACTTCGCACCGGGGAGCTGTTTTTT; cdr3_aa: CASSLVGLRTGELFF
cdr3_length: 17; clone_size: few; d_call: .; v_call: TRBV4-1; j_call: TRBJ2-1; cdr3_nt: TGCGCCAGCAGCCAAGATCCGGCGGGGGCGACCAACAATGAGCAGTTCTTC; cdr3_aa: CASSQDPAGATNNEQFF
cdr3_length: 17; clone_size: .; d_call: TRBD1; v_call: TRBV25-1; j_call: TRBJ1-1; cdr3_nt: TGTGCCAGCAGTGAATATGAGACTGGGCAGGGGGACACTGAAGCTTTCTTT; cdr3_aa: CASSEYETGQGDTEAFF
cdr3_length: 14; clone_size: .; d_call: .; v_call: TRBV2; j_call: TRBJ2-3; cdr3_nt: TGTGCCAGCAGCCCCAGTAGTGGCACAGATACGCAGTATTTT; cdr3_aa: CASSPSSGTDTQYF
cdr3_length: 13; clone_size: .; d_call: TRBD1; v_call: TRBV11-2; j_call: TRBJ2-7; cdr3_nt: TGTGCCAGCAGCGGGGACAGGGATTACGAGCAGTACTTC; cdr3_aa: CASSGDRDYEQYF
cdr3_length: 15; clone_size: .; d_call: .; v_call: TRBV4-2; j_call: TRBJ2-1; cdr3_nt: TGTGCCAGCAGCCAAGATCTTAGGACCCACAATGAGCAGTTCTTC; cdr3_aa: CASSQDLRTHNEQFF
cdr3_length: 16; clone_size: .; d_call: .; v_call: TRBV7-3; j_call: TRBJ2-1; cdr3_nt: TGTGCCAGCAGCTGGGGGGCGGTAGGCTCCTACAATGAGCAGTTCTTC; cdr3_aa: CASSWGAVGSYNEQFF
cdr3_length: 14; clone_size: .; d_call: .; v_call: TRBV7-2; j_call: TRBJ1-1; cdr3_nt: TGTGCCAGCAGCTTTACAGGGTTGCAGACTGAAGCTTTCTTT; cdr3_aa: CASSFTGLQTEAFF
cdr3_length: 14; clone_size: .; d_call: TRBD1; v_call: TRBV5-5; j_call: TRBJ1-5; cdr3_nt: TGTGCCAGCAGCTTTGGACAGGATGATCAGCCCCAGCATTTT; cdr3_aa: CASSFGQDDQPQHF
cdr3_length: 16; clone_size: .; d_call: .; v_call: TRBV11-3; j_call: TRBJ2-1; cdr3_nt: TGTGCCAGCAGCGAGCCTCCCGGGGGCCCCTACAATGAGCAGTTCTTC; cdr3_aa: CASSEPPGGPYNEQFF
cdr3_length: 15; clone_size: .; d_call: TRBD2; v_call: TRBV2; j_call: TRBJ2-5; cdr3_nt: TGTGCCAGCAGTGGGGTAGCGGGAGGGCGGGAGACCCAGTACTTC; cdr3_aa: CASSGVAGGRETQYF
cdr3_length: 15; clone_size: few; d_call: TRBD2; v_call: TRBV7-3; j_call: TRBJ2-1; cdr3_nt: TGTGCCAGCAGCTTAGGGACTAACCGGGCAAGTGAGCAGTTCTTC; cdr3_aa: CASSLGTNRASEQFF
cdr3_length: 18; clone_size: .; d_call: TRBD1; v_call: TRBV27; j_call: TRBJ1-2; cdr3_nt: TGTGCCAGCAGAGCTTCACGGACAGGCGCCCTCCCCTACTATGGCTACACCTTC; cdr3_aa: CASRASRTGALPYYGYTF
cdr3_length: 16; clone_size: .; d_call: .; v_call: TRBV7-9; j_call: TRBJ1-2; cdr3_nt: TGTGCCAGCAGCATTGGGGCCCCAGGGGAGAACTATGGCTACACCTTC; cdr3_aa: CASSIGAPGENYGYTF
cdr3_length: 14; clone_size: .; d_call: .; v_call: TRBV28; j_call: TRBJ1-1; cdr3_nt: TGTGCCAGTCGCCCGGGGGGACTGAACACTGAAGCTTTCTTT; cdr3_aa: CASRPGGLNTEAFF
cdr3_length: 13; clone_size: .; d_call: .; v_call: TRBV18; j_call: TRBJ1-3; cdr3_nt: TGTGCCAGCGGAGGGAGCTCTGGAAACACCATATATTTT; cdr3_aa: CASGGSSGNTIYF
cdr3_length: 16; clone_size: .; d_call: .; v_call: TRBV4-1; j_call: TRBJ2-7; cdr3_nt: TGCGCCAGCAGCCGACCTGAGGGCGGTCCCTCCTACGAGCAGTACTTC; cdr3_aa: CASSRPEGGPSYEQYF
cdr3_length: 16; clone_size: .; d_call: .; v_call: TRBV9; j_call: TRBJ1-4; cdr3_nt: TGTGCCAGCACCCCGGGAAGGGGAAGTACTAATGAAAAACTGTTTTTT; cdr3_aa: CASTPGRGSTNEKLFF
cdr3_length: 14; clone_size: many; d_call: .; v_call: TRBV9; j_call: TRBJ2-7; cdr3_nt: TGTGCCAGCAGCGTAGATCACAGCTCCTACGAGCAGTACTTC; cdr3_aa: CASSVDHSSYEQYF
cdr3_length: 14; clone_size: .; d_call: TRBD2; v_call: TRBV5-1; j_call: TRBJ2-1; cdr3_nt: TGCGCCAGCAGCGCGCCGGGACTAGCGGACGAGCAGTTCTTC; cdr3_aa: CASSAPGLADEQFF
cdr3_length: 11; clone_size: .; d_call: .; v_call: TRBV5-4; j_call: TRBJ2-5; cdr3_nt: TGTGCCAGCAGCTCCAATAGGGCCCAGTACTTC; cdr3_aa: CASSSNRAQYF
cdr3_length: 13; clone_size: few; d_call: .; v_call: TRBV30; j_call: TRBJ1-5; cdr3_nt: TGTGCCTGGAGTGTAAGAAGCCATCAGCCCCAGCATTTT; cdr3_aa: CAWSVRSHQPQHF
cdr3_length: 14; clone_size: .; d_call: TRBD1; v_call: TRBV5-4; j_call: TRBJ2-7; cdr3_nt: TGCGCCAGCAGCCCGACAGGGGGCAATTACGAGCAGTACTTC; cdr3_aa: CASSPTGGNYEQYF
cdr3_length: 13; clone_size: .; d_call: .; v_call: TRBV29-1; j_call: TRBJ2-3; cdr3_nt: TGCAGCGTTGAGGAGGGCGGCACAGATACGCAGTATTTT; cdr3_aa: CSVEEGGTDTQYF
cdr3_length: 18; clone_size: many; d_call: .; v_call: TRBV2; j_call: TRBJ1-3; cdr3_nt: TGTGCCAGCAGTCGGAGTAGCCAGCACTCAGGACCCGGAAACACCATATATTTT; cdr3_aa: CASSRSSQHSGPGNTIYF